The 22 T cell receptor beta chains below were found in one sample sequenced in a study of blood T cell repertoires in COVID-19. Sequencing used immunoSEQ multiplex PCR; TCRdb keeps in-frame clones, though not all of them. The sample holds a few hundred thousand clones; roughly 80% are singletons and the top ten take 4.2%. Sequenced material: peripheral blood. Receptors were obtained from a man aged 55 to 70 with acute or convalescent COVID-19.

The chain recombines TRBV10-3 with TRBJ2-1, with D perhaps matching TRBD1 (6 bases). Between the trimmed V and J ends, which lost 11 bases and 8 bases, there was a span of 19 bases. Looked up from germline, CDR1 is ENHRY and CDR2 is SYGVKD. This CDR3 contains 13 residues. The CDR3 sequence is CASPRQAGDEQFF. CDR3 DNA sequence: TGTGCCTCGCCCCGACAGGCGGGTGATGAGCAGTTCTTC.

The chain combines TRBV7-2 with TRBJ1-2; D not resolved. The CDR3 is 14 residues long. The V end lost 8 bases, the J end lost 1 base, and 14 bases lay between the germline ends. Germline CDR1 is SGHTA and CDR2 is FQGNSA. The DNA for the CDR3 is TGTGCCAGCCGTAGGGCCGACTATAACTATGGCTACACCTTC. As protein: CASRRADYNYGYTF.

This clone came up once. The CDR3 nucleotides read TGCGCCAGCAGCCTTGGACTAACTTCGACGCTGAACACTGAAGCTTTCTTT. This gives the protein CASSLGLTSTLNTEAFF. V and J are TRBV5-1 and TRBJ1-1, with unresolved D. There are 17 residues in the CDR3. V was clipped by 4 bases and J by 0 bases, with 19 bases between them. Germline CDR1 is SGHRS and CDR2 is YFSETQ.

The chain is built from TRBV30 and TRBJ1-6; D call uncertain. The CDR3 has 12 residues. The ends were cut back, 4 bases at V and 10 bases at J, with 11 bases in the middle. CDR1 GTSNPN and CDR2 SVGIG come from the germline V gene (reference sequence). The CDR3 loop is CAWTWGGSPLHF. CDR3 in DNA: TGTGCCTGGACCTGGGGAGGATCACCCCTCCACTTT.

The V and J genes are TRBV18 and TRBJ2-3; TRBD1 matches 9 bases. The germline V gene encodes CDR1 KGHSH and CDR2 LQKENI. The CDR3 spans 15 residues. J lost 1 base, V lost 3 bases, and 2 bases had no gene match. Here the CDR3 reads CASSPRDRGTDTQYF. The DNA of the CDR3 is TGTGCCAGCTCACCCCGGGACAGGGGCACAGATACGCAGTATTTT.

The chain recombines TRBV30 with TRBJ1-2; D might be TRBD1 (5 bases). This CDR3 is 11 amino acids long. V was shortened by 4 bases and J by 4 bases, with 7 bases between the two germline ends. Germline V gene sequence: CDR1 GTSNPN, CDR2 SVGIG (reference sequence). This CDR3 reads CAWTGFYGYTF. Written as DNA, the CDR3 is TGTGCCTGGACAGGGTTCTATGGCTACACCTTC.

The chain joins TRBV27 to TRBJ1-5; the D is unclear. Germline assignment: CDR1 MNHEY and CDR2 SMNVEV (reference sequence). The CDR3 sequence is 14 residues long. Between the trimmed V and J ends, which lost 0 bases and 3 bases, there was a span of 6 bases. The CDR3 here is CASSLSSFNQPQHF. For the CDR3, the DNA is TGTGCCAGCAGTTTATCGTCCTTCAATCAGCCCCAGCATTTT.

The chain employs TRBV5-1 and TRBJ2-3, with D possibly being TRBD2 (5 bases). This CDR3 is 15 amino acids long. With 2 bases removed from V and 0 bases from J, the gap between germline ends came to 10 bases. Germline lookup yields CDR1 SGHRS and CDR2 YFSETQ. The CDR3 bases are TGCGCCAGCAGCTTATCGGGATGGAGCACAGATACGCAGTATTTT. Translating gives CASSLSGWSTDTQYF.

CDR3 loop: CAISEPTGPGGLEQYF. The CDR3 DNA follows: TGTGCCATCAGTGAGCCAACCGGCCCCGGGGGTCTCGAGCAGTACTTC. This sequence joins TRBV10-3 and TRBJ2-7, with a possible D match to TRBD2 (6 bases). The V end was cut by 2 bases, the J end by 6 bases, with 20 bases between. Germline CDR1 is ENHRY and CDR2 is SYGVKD. This CDR3 region has 16 residues.

The CDR3 region is CASSLARNTVMNTEAFF. The CDR3 DNA reads as TGTGCCAGCAGTTTAGCCAGGAATACCGTCATGAACACTGAAGCTTTCTTT. This sequence joins TRBV28 and TRBJ1-1; D is unclear. Per germline, CDR1 MDHEN and CDR2 SYDVKM. The CDR3 extends over 17 amino acids. With 2 bases removed from V and 0 bases from J, the gap between germline ends came to 16 bases.

The CDR3 region has the DNA TGTGCCAGCAGCGTGGAACAGGGGACCCAGTACTTC. It translates to CASSVEQGTQYF. This sequence joins TRBV9 and TRBJ2-5, with D possibly being TRBD1 (6 bases). This CDR3 region has 12 residues. Germline V CDR1 and CDR2: SGDLS, YYNGEE. Trimming stripped 2 bases from V and 7 bases from J, with 9 bases between. Supplemented by reference TRBV9 and TRBJ2-5, the full variable domain reads DSGVTQTPKHLITATGQRVTLRCSPRSGDLSVYWYQQSLDQGLQFLIQYYNGEERAKGNILERFSAQQFPDLHSELNLSSLELGDSALYFCASSVEQGTQYFGPGTRLLVL.

The gene calls are TRBV7-3 and TRBJ2-1; 8 nucleotides match TRBD2. The CDR3 covers 16 residues. The germline CDR1 and CDR2 sequences are SGHTA and FQGTGA. With V trimmed by 5 bases and J by 5 bases, 11 bases remained unmatched. CDR3: CASSPLGAGGHNEQFF. CDR3 in DNA: TGTGCCAGCAGCCCTCTTGGGGCGGGGGGCCACAATGAGCAGTTCTTC.

This chain joins TRBV7-2 and TRBJ2-3; 13 positions match TRBD2. V lost 5 bases to trimming and J lost 14 bases; unmatched junction nucleotides: 13. The germline CDR1 and CDR2 sequences are SGHTA and FQGNSA. CDR3 length: 15 amino acids. CDR3 in amino acids: CASSPPSTSGRARYF. Here the CDR3 DNA reads TGTGCCAGCAGCCCCCCCTCCACTAGCGGGAGGGCGAGGTATTTT. The variable domain in full, with the rest retrieved from reference TRBV7-2 and TRBJ2-3, is GAGVSQSPSNKVTEKGKDVELRCDPISGHTALYWYRQSLGQGLEFLIYFQGNSAPDKSGLPSDRFSAERTGGSVSTLTIQRTQQEDSAVYLCASSPPSTSGRARYFGPGTRLTVL.

The sample holds one count of this clone. CDR3 in DNA: TGTGCCAGCAGTTACTCGCGGTCAGATACGCAGTATTTT. This gives the protein CASSYSRSDTQYF. The chain has TRBV6-5 and TRBJ2-3; D remains ambiguous. Germline V gene sequence: CDR1 MNHEY, CDR2 SVGAGI. The CDR3 extends over 13 amino acids. V lost 0 bases and J lost 4, with 5 bases in between.

V and J are TRBV5-1 and TRBJ2-1; 9 bases match TRBD2. The CDR3 length is 17 residues. J gave up 2 bases and V 0 bases, and 6 bases lay outside the gene matches. Looked up from germline, CDR1 is SGHRS and CDR2 is YFSETQ. The DNA of the CDR3 is TGCGCCAGCAGCTTGGTGGGAAGCGGGAGGACCTACAATGAGCAGTTCTTC. This encodes CASSLVGSGRTYNEQFF.

The V gene is TRBV6-5, the J gene TRBJ1-2, with D uncertain. The CDR3 has 13 residues. Germline CDR1 is MNHEY and CDR2 is SVGAGI. Deletions cut 8 bases from V and 8 bases from J, with 18 bases between. The CDR3 reads CASGVSAKGGYTF. CDR3 nucleotide sequence: TGTGCCAGCGGAGTCTCGGCTAAAGGCGGCTACACCTTC.

The chain uses TRBV7-8 and TRBJ2-3; 11 bases fit TRBD2. The length of the CDR3 is 16 residues. V trimming: 5 bases; J trimming: 4 bases; junction bases outside the gene matches: 8. Germline values: CDR1 SGHVS, CDR2 FQNEAQ. CDR3 in amino acids: CASSMTSGAGSDTQYF. The CDR3 region has the DNA TGTGCCAGCAGCATGACTAGCGGGGCAGGGTCAGATACGCAGTATTTT.

This clone has just a few counts. This chain connects TRBV9 to TRBJ1-2; 9 nucleotides agree with TRBD1. V shed 3 bases and J 8 bases; nucleotides not matched to a gene: 5. Germline CDR1 reads SGDLS; CDR2 reads YYNGEE. The CDR3 loop spans 13 amino acids. Here the CDR3 reads CASSADRGWGYTF. The CDR3 DNA is TGTGCCAGCAGCGCGGACAGGGGATGGGGCTACACCTTC.

This rearrangement joins TRBV3-1 (or the pseudogene TRBV3-2) to TRBJ2-2; tentatively, D is TRBD1 (6 bases). With 4 bases removed from V and 11 bases from J, the gap between germline ends came to 17 bases. The CDR3 has 14 amino acids. The germline CDR1 and CDR2 sequences are LGHDT and YNNKEL (reference sequence). Here the CDR3 DNA reads TGTGCCAGCAGCCCCTTTTGGGGGCCCAGCGAGCTGTTTTTT. Translated, it gives CASSPFWGPSELFF.

This clone came up a few times. The rearrangement joins TRBV2 to TRBJ2-1, with 10 positions matching TRBD1. The germline gives CDR1 SNHLY, CDR2 FYNNEI. The CDR3 covers 18 residues. V shed 0 bases and J 7 bases; nucleotides not matched to a gene: 12. In DNA form, the CDR3 reads TGTGCCAGCAGTGAAGCGCTTCTGGGACAGGGGAGTGGTAATGAGCAGTTCTTC. It translates to CASSEALLGQGSGNEQFF.

This sequence joins TRBV3-1 (or the pseudogene TRBV3-2) and TRBJ2-1, with 10 nucleotides matching TRBD2. J gave up 5 bases and V 4 bases, and 2 bases lay outside the gene matches. From germline, CDR1 is LGHDT and CDR2 YNNKEL (reference sequence). The CDR3 is 14 amino acids. Written as DNA, the CDR3 is TGTGCCAGCAGCCTAGCGGGGGGAAACAATGAGCAGTTCTTC. It is translated as CASSLAGGNNEQFF.

This clone was detected only once. In nucleotides, the CDR3 is TGTGCCAGCAGTGGGTCTTGGGGAGGCTCCTACAATGAGCAGTTCTTC. Encoded protein: CASSGSWGGSYNEQFF. The chain has TRBV6-2 or TRBV6-3 and TRBJ2-1; D might be TRBD2 (6 bases). Deletions cut 5 bases from V and 0 bases from J, with 14 bases between. The germline V gene encodes CDR1 MNHEY and CDR2 SVGEGT. The CDR3 is made up of 16 amino acids.